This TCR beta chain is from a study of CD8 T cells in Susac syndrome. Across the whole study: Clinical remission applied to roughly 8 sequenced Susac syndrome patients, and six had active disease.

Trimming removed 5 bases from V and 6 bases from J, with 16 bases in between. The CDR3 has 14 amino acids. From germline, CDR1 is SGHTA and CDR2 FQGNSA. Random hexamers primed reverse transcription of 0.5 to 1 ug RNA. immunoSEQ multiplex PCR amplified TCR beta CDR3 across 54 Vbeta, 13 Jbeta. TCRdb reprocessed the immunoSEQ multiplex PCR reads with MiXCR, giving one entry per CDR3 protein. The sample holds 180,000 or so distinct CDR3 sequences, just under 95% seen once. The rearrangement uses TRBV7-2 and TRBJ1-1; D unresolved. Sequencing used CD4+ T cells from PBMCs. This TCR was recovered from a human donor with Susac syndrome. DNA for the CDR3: TGTGCCAGCAGCCAAGACCCTAATAGCGCTGAAGCTTTCTTT. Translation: CASSQDPNSAEAFF. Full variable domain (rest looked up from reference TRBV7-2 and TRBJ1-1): GAGVSQSPSNKVTEKGKDVELRCDPISGHTALYWYRQSLGQGLEFLIYFQGNSAPDKSGLPSDRFSAERTGGSVSTLTIQRTQQEDSAVYLCASSQDPNSAEAFFGQGTRLTVV.